Shown below are 27 T cell receptor beta chains from a single sample sequenced in a study of cytomegalovirus exposure and HLA in healthy donors. It was with 60 Vbeta and 13 Jbeta primers that the PCR ran. The assay was immunoSEQ multiplex PCR, and TCRdb's table has in-frame clones only and misses some. The repertoire has about 130,000 clones, roughly 69% of them found once; the top ten carry less than 3.5%. The sample comprised PBMCs. These receptors were taken from a human donor in good health.

The V gene is TRBV6-5, the J gene TRBJ2-7; possible D gene TRBD1, 5 bases. Germline CDR1 and CDR2: MNHEY and SVGAGI. Deletions cut 6 bases from V and 3 bases from J, with 12 bases between. The CDR3 covers 13 residues. CDR3 nucleotide sequence: TGTGCCAGCAGACCACAGGTTAGCTACGAGCAGTACTTC. Its protein is CASRPQVSYEQYF.

The chain joins TRBV7-2 to TRBJ2-4; tentatively, D is TRBD2 (5 bases). Trimming removed 3 bases from V and 7 bases from J, with 13 bases in between. Germline V CDR1 and CDR2: SGHTA, FQGNSA. The CDR3 is 14 amino acids. The CDR3 DNA sequence: TGTGCCAGCAGCTTCCAGCGAGGGTCGAACATTCAGTACTTC. Translating it yields CASSFQRGSNIQYF.

This chain links TRBV7-2 with TRBJ2-5; 8 nucleotides agree with TRBD2. CDR1 is SGHTA, CDR2 FQGNSA, per germline. The CDR3 runs to 15 residues. After removal of 5 bases from V and 7 bases from J, the junction contained 12 bases not matched to a gene. Written as DNA, the CDR3 is TGTGCCAGCAGCGGTACCGGGGGGGCCGGGGGGACCCAGTACTTC. It specifies CASSGTGGAGGTQYF.

The V call is TRBV7-2, the J call TRBJ2-5; possibly TRBD1 for D (6 bases). This CDR3 is 17 amino acids long. V shed 5 bases and J shed 2 bases, with 21 bases lying between them. Germline lookup yields CDR1 SGHTA and CDR2 FQGNSA. DNA for the CDR3: TGTGCCAGCAGCACAACTCGTTCTCGGGACACTCAAGAGACCCAGTACTTC. This translates into CASSTTRSRDTQETQYF.

The CDR3 sequence is CASRLEAVSYEQYF. CDR3 DNA sequence: TGTGCAAGTCGCTTAGAGGCGGTATCATACGAGCAGTACTTC. The chain joins TRBV12-2 to TRBJ2-7; the table's D call of TRBD2 was not tested on the DNA. TRBV12-2 is designated a pseudogene. The CDR3 is 14 residues long.

The chain has TRBV9 and TRBJ2-5; possible D gene TRBD2, 6 bases. V was clipped by 4 bases and J by 1 base, with 17 bases between them. There are 16 residues in the CDR3. Germline CDR1 SGDLS, CDR2 YYNGEE. For the CDR3, the DNA is TGTGCCAGCAGCCACGGGTCGAGGGAGGCCCAAGAGACCCAGTACTTC. It specifies CASSHGSREAQETQYF. The full variable domain, rest sourced from reference TRBV9 and TRBJ2-5, is DSGVTQTPKHLITATGQRVTLRCSPRSGDLSVYWYQQSLDQGLQFLIQYYNGEERAKGNILERFSAQQFPDLHSELNLSSLELGDSALYFCASSHGSREAQETQYFGPGTRLLVL.

The rearrangement links TRBV21-1 to TRBJ1-2; whether TRBD1, the table's D call, matches the DNA was not checked. TRBV21-1 is a documented pseudogene. CDR3 size: 14 residues. The CDR3 loop reads CASSKASGAHGYTF. CDR3 DNA: TGTGCCAGCAGCAAAGCGTCAGGGGCGCATGGCTACACCTTC.

The chain uses TRBV7-6 and TRBJ2-5; D possibly corresponds to TRBD1 (5 bases). This CDR3 has 16 residues. The germline CDR1 and CDR2 sequences are SGHVS and FNYEAQ. With 1 base removed from V and 4 bases from J, the gap between germline ends came to 16 bases. The CDR3 protein is CASSLEQQGGRETQYF. CDR3 coding DNA: TGTGCCAGCAGCTTAGAACAGCAGGGTGGAAGAGAGACCCAGTACTTC. Full variable domain (remainder filled in from reference TRBV7-6 and TRBJ2-5): GAGVSQSPRYKVTKRGQDVALRCDPISGHVSLYWYRQALGQGPEFLTYFNYEAQQDKSGLPNDRFSAERPEGSISTLTIQRTEQRDSAMYRCASSLEQQGGRETQYFGPGTRLLVL.

This chain connects TRBV6-1 to TRBJ2-1; the D gene is possibly TRBD1 (6 bases). Trimming removed 1 base at V and 11 bases at J, with 12 bases between. This CDR3 spans 13 amino acids. CDR1 and CDR2 from the germline V gene are MNHNS and SASEGT. DNA for the CDR3: TGTGCCAGCAGTGAAGTACAGCAGGGGAAGCAGTTCTTC. Its translation: CASSEVQQGKQFF.

The V call is TRBV4-3, the J call TRBJ1-2; D unclear. Trimming removed 0 bases at V and 4 bases at J, with 6 bases between. The CDR3 is 13 amino acids. Germline V lookup: CDR1 LGHNA, CDR2 YSLEER. CDR3 bases: TGCGCCAGCAGCCAAGAAACAGCCTATGGCTACACCTTC. This sequence encodes CASSQETAYGYTF.

This clone has just one count. The V gene is TRBV20-1, the J gene TRBJ2-5, with TRBD1 matching 7 bases. J lost 5 bases, V lost 7 bases, and 4 bases had no gene match. Germline CDR1 and CDR2: DFQATT and SNEGSKA (reference sequence). The CDR3 is made up of 11 amino acids. CDR3 sequence reads: CSGQGGETQYF. The CDR3 DNA is TGCAGTGGACAGGGTGGGGAGACCCAGTACTTC.

The rearrangement joins TRBV9 to TRBJ2-5, with TRBD2 matching 14 bases. With 3 bases clipped from V and 3 bases from J, the junction kept 4 bases outside the gene matches. CDR3 size: 16 residues. Germline V gene sequence: CDR1 SGDLS, CDR2 YYNGEE. The DNA of the CDR3 is TGTGCCAGCAGCGGGGGGGGACTAGCGGGGGAAGAGACCCAGTACTTC. Its protein is CASSGGGLAGEETQYF.

This clone was counted once. The rearrangement uses TRBV15 and TRBJ1-3; no definite D call. CDR1 LNHNV and CDR2 YYDKDF come from the germline V gene (reference sequence). The CDR3 covers 14 residues. V lost 1 base and J lost 3, with 7 bases in between. The CDR3 reads CATSRGGGGNTIYF. DNA for the CDR3: TGTGCCACCAGCAGAGGAGGCGGTGGAAACACCATATATTTT.

This chain links TRBV19 with TRBJ1-5; 8 nucleotides align to TRBD1. CDR3 length: 13 amino acids. CDR1 is LNHDA, CDR2 SQIVND, per germline (reference sequence). Losses at the gene ends were 2 bases for V and 9 bases for J; bases not matched to a gene: 3. CDR3 in amino acids: CASSIRQGLPQHF. The CDR3 nucleotides read TGTGCCAGTAGTATAAGACAGGGGCTGCCCCAGCATTTT.

The chain joins TRBV30 to TRBJ2-3, with 8 bases lining up with TRBD2. The CDR3 contains 16 residues. V lost 3 bases and J lost 5; bases outside the gene matches: 13. Germline V gene sequence: CDR1 GTSNPN, CDR2 SVGIG (reference sequence). CDR3 region: CAWREAGGLALDTQYF. In nucleotides, the CDR3 is TGTGCCTGGAGGGAGGCGGGAGGACTAGCCTTAGATACGCAGTATTTT.

The chain combines TRBV5-1 with TRBJ1-1; D possibly corresponds to TRBD1 (5 bases). The ends were cut back, 0 bases at V and 0 bases at J, with 9 bases in the middle. This CDR3 contains 15 residues. From germline, CDR1 is SGHRS and CDR2 YFSETQ. The CDR3 DNA reads TGCGCCAGCAGCTTGGTCGGGGGGTTGAACACTGAAGCTTTCTTT. Its translation is CASSLVGGLNTEAFF.

V is TRBV4-1 and J is TRBJ1-2; 9 nucleotides line up with TRBD1. V was pared by 6 bases and J by 4 bases, with 3 bases of the junction left unmatched. Germline CDR1 MGHRA, CDR2 YSYEKL. The CDR3 loop spans 13 amino acids. The CDR3 spells CASRKTGGYGYTF. For the CDR3, the DNA is TGCGCCAGCAGGAAGACAGGGGGCTATGGCTACACCTTC.

This rearrangement joins TRBV30 to TRBJ2-5; 11 nucleotides match TRBD1. The DNA end favors TRBJ2-7, so the J call may be wrong. The CDR3 totals 14 residues. The germline gives CDR1 GTSNPN, CDR2 SVGIG (reference sequence). CDR3 amino acids: CAWTTGTGGHEQYF. The CDR3 bases are TGTGCCTGGACCACCGGGACAGGGGGTCACGAGCAGTACTTC.

The chain employs TRBV4-2 and TRBJ2-3; 7 bases map to TRBD2. The CDR3 consists of 16 residues. The junction had 5 bases not matched to a gene; V was cut back by 1 base and J by 1 base. Per germline, CDR1 LGHNA and CDR2 YNFKEQ. In DNA, the CDR3 is TGTGCCAGCAGCCAAGTGCGCGGGGGTGGCACAGATACGCAGTATTTT. Amino acid sequence: CASSQVRGGGTDTQYF.

The V call is TRBV18, the J call TRBJ2-7; the D gene is possibly TRBD2 (6 bases). V shed 3 bases and J shed 5 bases, with 8 bases lying between them. Germline-derived CDR1 and CDR2 are KGHSH and LQKENI. The CDR3 contains 12 residues. CDR3 coding DNA: TGTGCCAGCTCACCGGAGGGTAACGAGCAGTACTTC. It translates to CASSPEGNEQYF.

This clone has only a few counts. The V call is TRBV10-2, the J call TRBJ2-1; D is possibly TRBD2 (7 bases). Looked up from germline, CDR1 is WSHSY and CDR2 is SAAADI. Trimming pared 6 bases from V and 1 base from J, leaving 13 bases between. CDR3 size: 15 residues. As DNA, the CDR3 is TGCGCCAGCAGGGGGGGGCTGGGTTCCTACAATGAGCAGTTCTTC. Its translation is CASRGGLGSYNEQFF.

The CDR3 loop reads CASSSRQGTFYEQYF. The CDR3 DNA reads as TGTGCCAGCAGCTCCCGACAGGGGACCTTCTACGAGCAGTACTTC. This sequence joins TRBV6-5 and TRBJ2-7, with 8 bases that match TRBD1. Trimming removed 6 bases from V and 3 bases from J; junction bases left unmatched: 10. The CDR3 loop spans 15 amino acids. Germline CDR1 and CDR2: MNHEY and SVGAGI.

This clone has a handful of counts. This rearrangement joins TRBV29-1 to TRBJ2-3, with TRBD1 identical over 7 bases. V shed 5 bases, J shed 4 bases, and the junction held 3 bases outside the gene matches. CDR3 length: 12 amino acids. Per germline, CDR1 SQVTM and CDR2 ANQGSEA. The CDR3 DNA follows: TGCAGCGTTACAGGGGACCCAGATACGCAGTATTTT. Its protein is CSVTGDPDTQYF.

The J gene is TRBJ1-2, the V gene TRBV6-5, with D tentatively TRBD1 (5 bases). The CDR3 runs 14 residues. Germline V gene sequence: CDR1 MNHEY, CDR2 SVGAGI. V lost 2 bases and J 8 bases, leaving 15 bases between the germline ends. The CDR3 DNA follows: TGTGCCAGCAGTTACAAAGAAGGGGCGAGCGGCTACACCTTC. Its translation is CASSYKEGASGYTF.

This chain links TRBV19 with TRBJ1-1, with TRBD1 identical over 7 bases. V gave up 10 bases and J gave up 0 bases; unmatched junction bases: 5. Germline V lookup: CDR1 LNHDA, CDR2 SQIVND (reference sequence). The CDR3 runs to 13 residues. CDR3 amino acids: CATRGVMNTEAFF. Here the CDR3 DNA reads TGTGCCACCAGGGGGGTTATGAACACTGAAGCTTTCTTT. The full variable domain, in which reference TRBV19 and TRBJ1-1 provide the parts outside the CDR3, is DGGITQSPKYLFRKEGQNVTLSCEQNLNHDAMYWYRQDPGQGLRLIYYSQIVNDFQKGDIAEGYSVSREKKESFPLTVTSAQKNPTAFYLCATRGVMNTEAFFGQGTRLTVV.

The chain recombines TRBV6-4 with TRBJ1-2, with 8 bases identical to TRBD1. Germline V gene lookup returns CDR1 MRHNA and CDR2 SNTAGT. The CDR3 consists of 14 residues. V lost 6 bases and J lost 5; bases outside the gene matches: 8. The CDR3, as DNA: TGTGCCAGCAGCACGACCAGGGACAGGTATGGCTACACCTTC. This translates into CASSTTRDRYGYTF.

The rearrangement joins TRBV9 to TRBJ1-2; the D is unclear. This CDR3 is built from 13 residues. The ends were cut back, 4 bases at V and 2 bases at J, with 9 bases in the middle. The germline V gene has CDR1 SGDLS and CDR2 YYNGEE. The CDR3 sequence: CASSSAGNYGYTF. For the CDR3, the DNA is TGTGCCAGCAGCTCAGCGGGGAACTATGGCTACACCTTC.